A single sample gave rise to the 13 T cell receptor beta chains below, sequenced in a study of blood T cell repertoires in COVID-19. Libraries were prepared by immunoSEQ multiplex PCR; TCRdb keeps only in-frame clonotypes and omits some of them. The top ten hold 5.1% of the sample, which has 97,000 or so clones, 90% seen once. Material for sequencing was peripheral blood. These receptor sequences come from a man aged 45 to 65 with acute or convalescent COVID-19.

V and J are TRBV25-1 and TRBJ1-2; D call uncertain. The CDR3 runs 11 residues. The germline V and J ends were trimmed by 3 bases and 5 bases, with 4 bases remaining between them. Germline V CDR1 and CDR2: MGHDK, SYGVNS. The CDR3 DNA is TGTGCCAGCAGTGAGCAGTATGGCTACACCTTC. This encodes CASSEQYGYTF.

This chain joins TRBV24-1 and TRBJ1-1; 9 nucleotides align to TRBD1. Per germline, CDR1 KGHDR and CDR2 SFDVKD. The trim removed 7 bases at V and 4 bases at J, leaving 9 bases unmatched. The CDR3 totals 15 residues. This CDR3 reads CATRGQGNTGTEAFF. The CDR3 coding sequence is TGTGCCACCAGAGGACAGGGGAATACGGGCACTGAAGCTTTCTTT.

This clone was counted once. This chain uses TRBV11-3 with TRBJ2-1; 11 bases line up with TRBD2. This CDR3 contains 16 residues. Trimming removed 1 base from V and 7 bases from J; junction bases left unmatched: 6. The germline gives CDR1 SGHNT, CDR2 YENEEA. The CDR3 nucleotides are TGTGCCAGCAGCTTAGCCCTAGCGGGAGGTTGGAATGAGCAGTTCTTC. This codes for CASSLALAGGWNEQFF. The full variable domain, with the rest looked up from reference TRBV11-3 and TRBJ2-1, is EAGVVQSPRYKIIEKKQPVAFWCNPISGHNTLYWYLQNLGQGPELLIRYENEEAVDDSQLPKDRFSAERLKGVDSTLKIQPAELGDSAVYLCASSLALAGGWNEQFFGPGTRLTVL.

This chain joins TRBV6-5 and TRBJ2-2, with 10 bases that match TRBD2. Trimming at V came to 8 bases and at J to 5 bases, leaving 8 bases not matched to a gene. In germline, CDR1 is MNHEY, CDR2 SVGAGI. The CDR3 contains 15 residues. The CDR3: CASVMSGRGTGELFF. DNA for the CDR3: TGTGCCAGCGTGATGAGCGGGAGGGGGACCGGGGAGCTGTTTTTT.

The J gene is TRBJ2-7, the V gene TRBV27; TRBD2 agrees at 8 bases. V shed 3 bases, J shed 5 bases, and the junction held 12 bases outside the gene matches. The CDR3 is 16 amino acids. Germline lookup yields CDR1 MNHEY and CDR2 SMNVEV (reference sequence). As DNA, the CDR3 is TGTGCCAGCAGTTTTTCCCCGGGACTAGGGGCCCACGAGCAGTACTTC. Its translation: CASSFSPGLGAHEQYF.

V usage is TRBV27 and J usage is TRBJ2-3; 7 bases fit TRBD2. The CDR3 sequence is 14 residues long. Trimming cost V 1 base and J 4 bases; bases outside gene matches: 2. Germline lookup yields CDR1 MNHEY and CDR2 SMNVEV (reference sequence). The DNA of the CDR3 is TGTGCCAGCAGTTTATGGGAGGGTTCAGATACGCAGTATTTT. Translating gives CASSLWEGSDTQYF.

This rearrangement joins TRBV30 to TRBJ1-2; tentative D call: TRBD1 (6 bases). Trimming removed 0 bases at V and 4 bases at J, with 12 bases between. This CDR3 is 14 amino acids long. CDR1 GTSNPN and CDR2 SVGIG come from the germline V gene (reference sequence). DNA of the CDR3: TGTGCCTGGAGTGTAGGGGCGGGGGCCTATGGCTACACCTTC. This codes for CAWSVGAGAYGYTF.

The chain recombines TRBV24-1 with TRBJ1-2; perhaps TRBD1 as D (6 bases). Trimming removed 3 bases at V and 3 bases at J, with 16 bases between. Looked up from germline, CDR1 is KGHDR and CDR2 is SFDVKD. This CDR3 spans 16 amino acids. Here the CDR3 DNA reads TGTGCCACCAGTGATAGCAAACCCGGGACACACTATGGCTACACCTTC. It encodes CATSDSKPGTHYGYTF.

This chain links TRBV6-1 with TRBJ2-2, with TRBD1 matching over 7 bases. There are 17 residues in the CDR3. Germline V gives CDR1 MNHNS, CDR2 SASEGT. The V segment lost 4 bases and the J segment 5 bases; nucleotides outside the gene matches: 13. The CDR3 protein is CASSGGGRGLRTGELFF. In DNA form, the CDR3 reads TGTGCCAGCAGTGGAGGAGGAAGGGGGCTGAGGACCGGGGAGCTGTTTTTT.

V usage is TRBV5-1 and J usage is TRBJ2-7; TRBD1 matches at 9 bases. Germline assignment: CDR1 SGHRS and CDR2 YFSETQ. The trim removed 7 bases at V and 2 bases at J, leaving 16 bases unmatched. The CDR3 extends over 17 amino acids. The CDR3 is CASGRIKPGQGTYEQYF. The CDR3 DNA follows: TGCGCCAGCGGTAGAATAAAGCCGGGACAGGGAACCTACGAGCAGTACTTC.

The V call is TRBV27, the J call TRBJ1-1; 8 bases match TRBD1. Trimming removed 10 bases from V and 1 base from J; junction bases left unmatched: 11. This CDR3 region has 15 residues. The V gene's germline CDR1 is MNHEY and CDR2 SMNVEV (reference sequence). CDR3 residues: CATNPIGQGNTEAFF. In nucleotides, the CDR3 is TGTGCCACCAACCCAATCGGACAGGGGAACACTGAAGCTTTCTTT.

This clone was recorded only once. The V gene is TRBV9, the J gene TRBJ2-1; 7 positions match TRBD2. This CDR3 contains 17 residues. Trimming took 0 bases from V and 4 from J; bases not matched to a gene: 10. CDR1 and CDR2 from the germline V gene are SGDLS and YYNGEE. The CDR3 sequence: CASSVVAGVGSYNEQFF. CDR3 nucleotide sequence: TGTGCCAGCAGCGTAGTGGCGGGAGTTGGTTCTTACAATGAGCAGTTCTTC.

CDR3 DNA: TGTGCCAGCAGCTTCGAAGCTAATTCACCCCTCCACTTT. This encodes CASSFEANSPLHF. This chain joins TRBV11-2 and TRBJ1-6, with unresolved D. Per the germline V gene, CDR1 is SGHAT and CDR2 is FQNNGV. This CDR3 is built from 13 residues. V shed 3 bases and J shed 6 bases, with 6 bases lying between them. Based on the CDR3 plus reference TRBV11-2 and TRBJ1-6, the full variable domain is EAGVAQSPRYKIIEKRQSVAFWCNPISGHATLYWYQQILGQGPKLLIQFQNNGVVDDSQLPKDRFSAERLKGVDSTLKIQPAKLEDSAVYLCASSFEANSPLHFGNGTRLTVT.